This T cell receptor beta chain comes out of a study of blood T cell repertoires in COVID-19 (dated by TCRdb to about 2020). Study-wide context: Collaborator samples came from the United States, Italy and Spain and covered acute and convalescent phases of COVID-19. The repertoires were made available in a free public database intended to serve as a resource for research on the immune response to SARS-CoV-2. Samples came from the ongoing ImmuneRACE study (first 160 participants) plus 1,254 subjects from 6 global collaborators. The prospective study material was composed of cDNA or gDNA derived from T cells, B-cell-depleted T cells, or PBMCs. Sample metadata almost always included a de-identified subject ID, COVID-19 status, age in years and sex. The dataset comprised deeply sampled blood TCRbeta repertoires from subjects exposed to, actively infected with, or recovered from COVID-19. Where available, HLA class I and class II types were obtained from metadata supplied by the sample provider rather than from assay-based typing. The study at large found these results: How much clinical and demographic metadata was included differed by source and by participant, and the metadata was provided uncurated.

TCRbeta CDR3 regions were amplified from genomic DNA using the immunoSEQ Assay, a bias-controlled multiplex PCR. On the authors' methods: The number of nucleated cells in each sample was estimated from the amplification of reference gene primers within the assay. To quantify the absolute abundance of each unique TCRbeta CDR3 rearrangement, sequence reads were collapsed and filtered. Productive Simpson clonality was computed per sample as the square root of Simpson's diversity index over productive rearrangements. In its TCRdb copy, this immuneACCESS table keeps in-frame sequences only and misses some clones. Where compared with another copy, unresolved V genes explain less than half of these, and the others have no known cause. V and J calls and clone size are as listed in that table; D and trimming were resolved from the DNA. This sample holds under 200,000 clones; around four fifths were observed only once. Of the sample, roughly 5.1% is held by the ten largest clones.

The germline V gene specifies MNHNS as CDR1 and SASEGT as CDR2. The CDR3 goes from the cysteine to the phenylalanine over 14 residues. Here the CDR3 DNA is all that survives: 42 bases in frame from base 1. At the junction V is shortened by 1 base and J by 4 bases; bases outside the gene matches: 3. Each collaborating institution followed its own protocols to collect whole blood in K2EDTA tubes. For TCRbeta analysis, collaborators shipped samples in one of three forms: frozen whole blood, isolated PBMCs, or DNA extracted from either of those sample types. In regard to this clone: Its antigen is not yet known. No much larger clone is present one base from it, and per-base qualities are unavailable.

The sequence was obtained from a woman aged 25 to 39 with acute or convalescent COVID-19. The chain is assembled from TRBV6-1 and TRBJ1-1; 7 central bases correspond to TRBD1. Sequenced: peripheral blood. The CDR3 loop reads CASSEGNRGTEAFF. The sequenced DNA: TGTGCCAGCAGTGAAGGAAACAGGGGCACTGAAGCTTTCTTT.